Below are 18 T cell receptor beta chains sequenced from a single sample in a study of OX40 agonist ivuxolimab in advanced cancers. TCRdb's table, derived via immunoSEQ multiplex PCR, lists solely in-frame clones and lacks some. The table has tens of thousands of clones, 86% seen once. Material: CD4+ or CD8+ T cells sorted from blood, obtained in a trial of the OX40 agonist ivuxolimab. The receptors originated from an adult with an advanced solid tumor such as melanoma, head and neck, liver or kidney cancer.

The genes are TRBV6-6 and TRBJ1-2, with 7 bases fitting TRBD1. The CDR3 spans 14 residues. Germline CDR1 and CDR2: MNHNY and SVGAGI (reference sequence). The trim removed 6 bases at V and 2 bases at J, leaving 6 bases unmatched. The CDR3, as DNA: TGTGCCAGCAGAACACAGGGGCGAAACTATGGCTACACCTTC. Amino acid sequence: CASRTQGRNYGYTF.

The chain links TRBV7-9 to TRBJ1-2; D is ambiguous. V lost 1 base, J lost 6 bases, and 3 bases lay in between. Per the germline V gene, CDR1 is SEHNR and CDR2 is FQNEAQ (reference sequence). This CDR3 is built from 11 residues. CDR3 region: CASSLENGYTF. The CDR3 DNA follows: TGTGCCAGCAGCTTAGAGAATGGCTACACCTTC. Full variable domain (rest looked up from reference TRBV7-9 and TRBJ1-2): DTGVSQNPRHKITKRGQNVTFRCDPISEHNRLYWYRQTLGQGPEFLTYFQNEAQLEKSRLLSDRFSAERPKGSFSTLEIQRTEQGDSAMYLCASSLENGYTFGSGTRLTVV.

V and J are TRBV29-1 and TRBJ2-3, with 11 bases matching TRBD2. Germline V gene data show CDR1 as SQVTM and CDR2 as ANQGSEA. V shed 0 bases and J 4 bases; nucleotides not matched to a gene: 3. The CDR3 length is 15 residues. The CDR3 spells CSVEDSGGAPDTQYF. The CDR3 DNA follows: TGCAGCGTTGAAGATAGCGGGGGGGCCCCAGATACGCAGTATTTT.

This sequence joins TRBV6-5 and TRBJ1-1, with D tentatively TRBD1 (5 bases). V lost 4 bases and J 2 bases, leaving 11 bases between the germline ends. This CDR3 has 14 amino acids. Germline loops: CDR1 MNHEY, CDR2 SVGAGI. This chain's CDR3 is CASSWGGSNTEAFF. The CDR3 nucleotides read TGTGCCAGCAGTTGGGGGGGGTCCAACACTGAAGCTTTCTTT.

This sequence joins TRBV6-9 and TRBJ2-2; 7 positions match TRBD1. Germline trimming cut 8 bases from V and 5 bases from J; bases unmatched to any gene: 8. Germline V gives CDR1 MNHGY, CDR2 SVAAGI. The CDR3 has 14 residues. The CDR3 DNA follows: TGTGCCAGCGAGAACAGGGGTGGGACCGGGGAGCTGTTTTTT. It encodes CASENRGGTGELFF.

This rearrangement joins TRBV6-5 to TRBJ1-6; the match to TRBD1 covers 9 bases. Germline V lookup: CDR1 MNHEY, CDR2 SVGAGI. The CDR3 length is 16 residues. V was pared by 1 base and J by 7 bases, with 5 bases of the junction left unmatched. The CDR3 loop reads CASSYFDRGSNSPLHF. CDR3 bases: TGTGCCAGCAGTTACTTCGACAGGGGGTCGAATTCACCCCTCCACTTT.

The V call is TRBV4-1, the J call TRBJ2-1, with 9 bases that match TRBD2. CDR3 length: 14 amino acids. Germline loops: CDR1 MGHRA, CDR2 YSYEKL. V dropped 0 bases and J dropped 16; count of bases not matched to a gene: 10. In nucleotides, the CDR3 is TGCGCCAGCAGCCAAGACACTATTAGCGGGAGTTGTTTCTTC. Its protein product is CASSQDTISGSCFF.

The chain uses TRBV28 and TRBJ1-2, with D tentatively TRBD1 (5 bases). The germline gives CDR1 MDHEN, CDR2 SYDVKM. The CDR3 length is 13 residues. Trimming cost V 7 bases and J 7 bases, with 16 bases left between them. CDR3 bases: TGTGCCAGCACCGGGACCATCTATCGTGGCTACACCTTC. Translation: CASTGTIYRGYTF.

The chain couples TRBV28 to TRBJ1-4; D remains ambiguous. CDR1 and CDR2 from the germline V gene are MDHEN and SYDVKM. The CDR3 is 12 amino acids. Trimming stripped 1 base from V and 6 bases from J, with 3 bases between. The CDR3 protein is CASSLLDEKLFF. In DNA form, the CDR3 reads TGTGCCAGCAGTTTATTGGATGAAAAACTGTTTTTT.

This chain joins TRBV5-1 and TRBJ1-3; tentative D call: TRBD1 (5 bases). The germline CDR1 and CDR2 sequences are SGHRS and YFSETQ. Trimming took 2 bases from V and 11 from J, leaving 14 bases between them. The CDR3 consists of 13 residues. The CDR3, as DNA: TGCGCCAGCAGCTTCGAGGGTCAGGGTTCCATATATTTT. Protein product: CASSFEGQGSIYF.

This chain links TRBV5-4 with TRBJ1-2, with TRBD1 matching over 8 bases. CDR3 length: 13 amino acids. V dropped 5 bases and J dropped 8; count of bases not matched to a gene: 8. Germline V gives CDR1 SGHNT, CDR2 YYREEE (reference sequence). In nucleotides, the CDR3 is TGTGCCAGCAGTTTCGACAGGGGAGAAGGCTACACCTTC. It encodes CASSFDRGEGYTF.

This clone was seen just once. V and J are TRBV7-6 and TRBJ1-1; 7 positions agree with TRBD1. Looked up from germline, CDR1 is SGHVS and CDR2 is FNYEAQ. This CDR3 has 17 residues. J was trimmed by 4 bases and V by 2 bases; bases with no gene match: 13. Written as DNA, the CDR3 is TGTGCCAGCAGCTTATCCCCGACAGGGAATAGCCGCACTGAAGCTTTCTTT. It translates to CASSLSPTGNSRTEAFF.

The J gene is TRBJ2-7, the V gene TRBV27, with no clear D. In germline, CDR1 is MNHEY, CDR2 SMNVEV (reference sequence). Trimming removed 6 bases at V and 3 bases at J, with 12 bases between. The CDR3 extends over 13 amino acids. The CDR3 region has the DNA TGTGCCAGCAGATCCGCGACCTTCTACGAGCAGTACTTC. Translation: CASRSATFYEQYF.

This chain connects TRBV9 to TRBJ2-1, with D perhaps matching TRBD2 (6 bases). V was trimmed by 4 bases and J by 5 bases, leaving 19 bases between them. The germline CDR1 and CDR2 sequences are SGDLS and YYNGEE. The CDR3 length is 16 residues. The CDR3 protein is CASSRLGGGGHNEQFF. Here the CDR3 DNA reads TGTGCCAGCAGCCGCCTGGGGGGTGGCGGACACAATGAGCAGTTCTTC.

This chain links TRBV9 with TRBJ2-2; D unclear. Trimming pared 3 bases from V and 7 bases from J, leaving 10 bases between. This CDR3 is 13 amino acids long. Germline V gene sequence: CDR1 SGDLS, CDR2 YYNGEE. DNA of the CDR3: TGTGCCAGCAGCGGGTTAGCCGGCGGGGAGCTGTTTTTT. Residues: CASSGLAGGELFF. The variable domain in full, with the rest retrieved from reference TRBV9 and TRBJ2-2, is DSGVTQTPKHLITATGQRVTLRCSPRSGDLSVYWYQQSLDQGLQFLIQYYNGEERAKGNILERFSAQQFPDLHSELNLSSLELGDSALYFCASSGLAGGELFFGEGSRLTVL.

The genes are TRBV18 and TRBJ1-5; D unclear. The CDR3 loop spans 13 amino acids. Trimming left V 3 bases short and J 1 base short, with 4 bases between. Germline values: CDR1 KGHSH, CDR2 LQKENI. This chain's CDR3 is CASSPVSNQPQHF. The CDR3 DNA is TGTGCCAGCTCACCTGTAAGCAATCAGCCCCAGCATTTT.

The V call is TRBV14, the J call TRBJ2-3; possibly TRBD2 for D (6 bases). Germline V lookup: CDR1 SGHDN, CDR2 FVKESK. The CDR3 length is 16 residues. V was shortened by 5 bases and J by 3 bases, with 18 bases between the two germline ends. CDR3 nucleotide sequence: TGTGCCAGCAGCGATCTCAGACGGGAGTTGACAGATACGCAGTATTTT. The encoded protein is CASSDLRRELTDTQYF.

This chain's CDR3 is CASSRRHPRTATNEKLFF. CDR3 coding DNA: TGTGCCAGCAGCCGAAGACACCCCCGGACAGCAACTAATGAAAAACTGTTTTTT. This chain links TRBV14 with TRBJ1-4, with D perhaps TRBD1 (6 bases). Germline V gives CDR1 SGHDN, CDR2 FVKESK. V was trimmed by 4 bases and J by 0 bases, leaving 18 bases between them. CDR3 length: 18 amino acids.